At least ten counts were recorded for the clone carrying this TCR beta chain. What it recognizes is unknown. This record belongs to a study of beta chain features in type 1 diabetes. The study, taken as a whole, reports: A closer apparent resemblance between naive, central memory and Treg TCRB repertoires was seen in patients than in healthy donors.

The study reverse transcribed the entire isolated RNA, so it sequenced expressed TCRB transcripts. Sequencing was performed with immunoSEQ multiplex PCR; in TCRdb, only in-frame clones are kept and a portion is missing. The sample has 150,000 to 190,000 clones; approximately 8.1% are singletons. V lost 2 bases, J lost 0 bases, and 7 bases stayed unmatched. The germline gives CDR1 SGHRS, CDR2 YFSETQ. The CDR3 runs to 17 residues. The sequence was collected from a man aged 18 to 30 in good health. This chain joins TRBV5-1 and TRBJ2-1; TRBD1 matches at 8 bases. Sequencing was performed on central memory CD4+ T cells from blood. DNA of the CDR3: TGCGCCAGCAGCTTTCTTCCTACAGGGGGCTCCTACAATGAGCAGTTCTTC. Translated, it gives CASSFLPTGGSYNEQFF.